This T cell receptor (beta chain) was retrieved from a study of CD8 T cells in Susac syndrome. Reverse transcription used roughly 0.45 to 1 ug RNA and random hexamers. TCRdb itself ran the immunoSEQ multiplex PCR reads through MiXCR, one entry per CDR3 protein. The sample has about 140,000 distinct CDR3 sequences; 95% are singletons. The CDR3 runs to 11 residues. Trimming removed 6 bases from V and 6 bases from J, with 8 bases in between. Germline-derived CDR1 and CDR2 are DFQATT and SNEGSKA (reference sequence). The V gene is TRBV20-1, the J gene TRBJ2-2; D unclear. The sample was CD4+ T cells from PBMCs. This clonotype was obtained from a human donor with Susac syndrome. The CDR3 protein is CSAPTAGELFF. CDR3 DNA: TGCAGTGCCCCCACCGCCGGGGAGCTGTTTTTT.